The 30 T cell receptor beta chains reported below all come from one sample, sequenced in a study of blood T cell repertoires in COVID-19 (dated by TCRdb to the early 2020s). Libraries were made using the immunoSEQ multiplex PCR assay. Sourced from immuneACCESS, this table was stored by TCRdb with only in-frame sequences that have V and J called. A share of the clones is absent; for the studies checked, an unresolved V gene accounts for under half, and the remainder has no known explanation. Within this sample are some 350,000 clones, with roughly 90% of them counted one time only. The top ten clones comprise 2.5% to 3.5% of the sample. Sequencing was done on a sample of peripheral blood. The receptors here all came from a woman aged 30 to 39 with COVID-19, enrolled during active disease.

The chain combines TRBV25-1 with TRBJ1-2; D remains unclear. Trimming stripped 5 bases from V and 4 bases from J, with 5 bases between. The V gene's germline CDR1 is MGHDK and CDR2 SYGVNS. The CDR3 runs 11 residues. The CDR3 loop is CASSSGYGYTF. The CDR3, as DNA: TGTGCCAGCAGTTCAGGCTATGGCTACACCTTC.

The genes are TRBV6-2 or TRBV6-3 and TRBJ2-3; TRBD2 is a possible D gene (6 bases). The CDR3 consists of 17 residues. Trimming took 6 bases from V and 4 from J, leaving 23 bases between them. The germline gives CDR1 MNHEY, CDR2 SVGEGT. The CDR3: CASSPTGGPWVADTQYF. The CDR3 nucleotides read TGTGCCAGCAGCCCCACCGGGGGACCCTGGGTAGCAGATACGCAGTATTTT.

V and J are TRBV24-1 and TRBJ1-2; a weak D match, TRBD1 (5 bases). From germline, CDR1 is KGHDR and CDR2 SFDVKD. CDR3 length: 13 residues. The germline V and J ends were trimmed by 4 bases and 8 bases, with 13 bases remaining between them. In DNA, the CDR3 is TGTGCCACCAGTGACGATCTCGGGGGGGGCTACACCTTC. This translates into CATSDDLGGGYTF.

V and J are TRBV7-9 and TRBJ2-5; D is ambiguous. CDR1 is SEHNR and CDR2 is FQNEAQ in the germline V gene (reference sequence). V lost 5 bases to trimming and J lost 5 bases, with 9 bases between them. This CDR3 has 12 residues. The CDR3 here is CASSPSRETQYF. CDR3 nucleotide sequence: TGTGCCAGCAGCCCAAGTCGGGAGACCCAGTACTTC.

This clone was seen only a few times. The chain links TRBV27 to TRBJ1-1; possibly TRBD1 for D (5 bases). Germline values: CDR1 MNHEY, CDR2 SMNVEV (reference sequence). The germline V and J ends were trimmed by 5 bases and 1 base, with 20 bases remaining between them. CDR3 length: 17 amino acids. In DNA, the CDR3 is TGTGCCAGCAGTCACGCCTTCGGGGGGGGAACGAACACTGAAGCTTTCTTT. Translated: CASSHAFGGGTNTEAFF.

This rearrangement joins TRBV12-3 or TRBV12-4 to TRBJ1-1; no clear D gene. This CDR3 is built from 11 residues. With 6 bases removed from V and 4 bases from J, the gap between germline ends came to 6 bases. The CDR3 DNA is TGTGCCAGCAGCCTCAGCACTGAAGCTTTCTTT. This codes for CASSLSTEAFF.

The chain employs TRBV29-1 and TRBJ2-3, with 9 bases identical to TRBD2. V lost 6 bases, J lost 5 bases, and 9 bases stayed unmatched. Germline V gene lookup returns CDR1 SQVTM and CDR2 ANQGSEA. The CDR3 runs 14 residues. The CDR3 loop reads CSVDKAGGLDTQYF. The CDR3 DNA sequence: TGCAGCGTAGACAAAGCGGGGGGACTAGATACGCAGTATTTT.

The gene calls are TRBV6-2 or TRBV6-3 and TRBJ1-2; weak D call: TRBD1 (5 bases). The CDR3 extends over 16 amino acids. CDR1 MNHEY and CDR2 SVGEGT come from the germline V gene. V was clipped by 4 bases and J by 4 bases, with 19 bases between them. The CDR3 nucleotides read TGTGCCAGCAGTTTAGGACACCCCCCACAAGGCTATGGCTACACCTTC. Residues: CASSLGHPPQGYGYTF.

The chain uses TRBV14 and TRBJ1-1; TRBD1 is a possible D gene (5 bases). The CDR3 consists of 13 residues. Germline V gene data show CDR1 as SGHDN and CDR2 as FVKESK. Trimming took off 0 bases at V and 5 bases at J, with 7 bases between the two ends. The CDR3 DNA reads TGTGCCAGCAGCCAAGAACGGGGGACTGAAGCTTTCTTT. This codes for CASSQERGTEAFF.

This clone came up once. This sequence joins TRBV6-2 or TRBV6-3 and TRBJ1-2; 7 bases agree with TRBD1. The CDR3 consists of 14 residues. With 2 bases clipped from V and 2 bases from J, the junction kept 2 bases outside the gene matches. Looked up from germline, CDR1 is MNHEY and CDR2 is SVGEGT. CDR3 bases: TGTGCCAGCAGTTACGGGACAGAGAACTATGGCTACACCTTC. This sequence encodes CASSYGTENYGYTF.

The chain carries TRBV10-3 and TRBJ1-2; 7 bases agree with TRBD1. Trimming cost V 10 bases and J 3 bases; bases outside gene matches: 8. Looked up from germline, CDR1 is ENHRY and CDR2 is SYGVKD. The CDR3 is 13 residues long. DNA for the CDR3: TGTGCCACTACCCAGCAGGGGGACTATGGCTACACCTTC. It translates to CATTQQGDYGYTF.

The chain links TRBV29-1 to TRBJ1-1, with 7 positions matching TRBD1. V was pared by 4 bases and J by 4 bases, with 9 bases of the junction left unmatched. Germline assignment: CDR1 SQVTM and CDR2 ANQGSEA. The CDR3 runs to 14 residues. This CDR3 reads CSVGPPGGVTEAFF. In DNA, the CDR3 is TGCAGCGTTGGGCCACCAGGGGGAGTCACTGAAGCTTTCTTT.

Notes on this clone: One end of the junction does not line up with germline, which may come from a read error. V gene TRBV7-7 combines with J gene TRBJ2-5; D not certain. CDR3 length equals 13 residues. Per germline, CDR1 SSHAT and CDR2 FNYEAQ (reference sequence). For the CDR3, the DNA is TGTGCTAGCAGCTTAGTTGCGGAAGAGACCCAGTACTTC. It is translated as CASSLVAEETQYF.

This chain links TRBV10-3 with TRBJ1-5, with 7 bases identical to TRBD1. Germline lookup yields CDR1 ENHRY and CDR2 SYGVKD. The CDR3 is 14 residues long. The ends lost 6 bases at V and 7 bases at J; junction bases unmatched: 9. DNA of the CDR3: TGTGCCATCAGAAGACAGGGTTCGGGACAGCCCCAGCATTTT. The encoded protein is CAIRRQGSGQPQHF.

The V gene is TRBV5-1, the J gene TRBJ2-7; D is unresolved. The germline gives CDR1 SGHRS, CDR2 YFSETQ. The CDR3 runs to 13 residues. The V end was cut by 0 bases, the J end by 4 bases, with 8 bases between. The CDR3 coding sequence is TGCGCCAGCAGCTTGGACTATAGATACGAGCAGTACGTC. It codes for CASSLDYRYEQYV.

J is TRBJ1-1 and V is TRBV11-3, with 8 positions matching TRBD1. J was trimmed by 4 bases and V by 7 bases; bases with no gene match: 2. Germline CDR1 is SGHNT and CDR2 is YENEEA. CDR3 size: 12 residues. CDR3 nucleotides: TGTGCCAGCAACAGGGGGTCCACTGAAGCTTTCTTT. Residues: CASNRGSTEAFF. The variable domain in full, with the rest retrieved from reference TRBV11-3 and TRBJ1-1, is EAGVVQSPRYKIIEKKQPVAFWCNPISGHNTLYWYLQNLGQGPELLIRYENEEAVDDSQLPKDRFSAERLKGVDSTLKIQPAELGDSAVYLCASNRGSTEAFFGQGTRLTVV.

The V and J genes are TRBV19 and TRBJ1-6; TRBD1 might be the D (6 bases). Germline CDR1 reads LNHDA; CDR2 reads SQIVND (reference sequence). The CDR3 totals 16 residues. V was trimmed by 7 bases and J by 14 bases, leaving 27 bases between them. The CDR3 region has the DNA TGTGCCAGTACCCCTTCGCCCGACAGGCCGGGCTCGGCCCTCCACTTT. Translated, it gives CASTPSPDRPGSALHF.

The chain combines TRBV7-2 with TRBJ1-5; D is unclear. Germline V lookup: CDR1 SGHTA, CDR2 FQGNSA. This CDR3 has 15 amino acids. V was clipped by 4 bases and J by 0 bases, with 10 bases between them. CDR3 nucleotide sequence: TGTGCCAGCAGCTCAGGCCAGAGTAGCAATCAGCCCCAGCATTTT. Protein: CASSSGQSSNQPQHF.

This clone appeared a single time. The chain joins TRBV7-8 to TRBJ1-2, with D possibly TRBD1 on 6 matching bases. The CDR3 totals 18 residues. Germline V lookup: CDR1 SGHVS, CDR2 FQNEAQ. Trimming left V 0 bases short and J 4 bases short, with 21 bases between. The CDR3 here is CASSLALRARGISYGYTF. For the CDR3, the DNA is TGTGCCAGCAGCTTAGCTCTAAGAGCCAGGGGAATAAGCTATGGCTACACCTTC. Full variable domain (rest looked up from reference TRBV7-8 and TRBJ1-2): GAGVSQSPRYKVAKRGQDVALRCDPISGHVSLFWYQQALGQGPEFLTYFQNEAQLDKSGLPSDRFFAERPEGSVSTLKIQRTQQEDSAVYLCASSLALRARGISYGYTFGSGTRLTVV.

This clone was detected a few times. The J gene is TRBJ1-1, the V gene TRBV10-1; 9 positions agree with TRBD1. The ends lost 5 bases at V and 8 bases at J; junction bases unmatched: 3. Germline V CDR1 and CDR2: WNHNN, SYGVQD (reference sequence). CDR3 length: 12 residues. CDR3 amino acids: CASSRDRVEAFF. Here the CDR3 DNA reads TGCGCCAGCAGTCGGGACAGGGTGGAAGCTTTCTTT.

The genes are TRBV2 and TRBJ1-3; D possibly corresponds to TRBD1 (5 bases). This CDR3 region has 15 residues. V lost 3 bases and J lost 3, with 12 bases in between. The V gene's germline CDR1 is SNHLY and CDR2 FYNNEI. DNA for the CDR3: TGTGCCAGCAGTGATTCAGGGTCTGATGGAAACACCATATATTTT. Translated, it gives CASSDSGSDGNTIYF.

V gene TRBV5-1 combines with J gene TRBJ2-3, with D perhaps TRBD1 (5 bases). Trimming pared 4 bases from V and 3 bases from J, leaving 18 bases between. The length of the CDR3 is 16 residues. Germline V gene data show CDR1 as SGHRS and CDR2 as YFSETQ. CDR3 in DNA: TGCGCCAGCAGCCCAGGGTTGGCTACAACAACAGATACGCAGTATTTT. This sequence encodes CASSPGLATTTDTQYF.

The chain joins TRBV30 to TRBJ1-1, with TRBD1 matching over 7 bases. The junction had 1 base not matched to a gene; V was cut back by 2 bases and J by 1 base. The CDR3 spans 13 residues. The germline gives CDR1 GTSNPN, CDR2 SVGIG (reference sequence). DNA for the CDR3: TGTGCCTGGAGTCGACAGGGGAACACTGAAGCTTTCTTT. Amino acids: CAWSRQGNTEAFF.

The rearrangement joins TRBV29-1 to TRBJ1-2, with 7 nucleotides matching TRBD1. CDR3 length: 15 residues. Trimming at V came to 4 bases and at J to 2 bases, leaving 10 bases not matched to a gene. The germline CDR1 and CDR2 sequences are SQVTM and ANQGSEA. The CDR3 coding sequence is TGCAGCGTTGTGAGGACCCTGACAGGGAACTATGGCTACACCTTC. It codes for CSVVRTLTGNYGYTF.

This clone has only one observation. The chain uses TRBV15 and TRBJ1-4; tentatively, D is TRBD1 (5 bases). The V end was cut by 5 bases, the J end by 8 bases, with 15 bases between. This CDR3 comprises 14 residues. CDR1 is LNHNV and CDR2 is YYDKDF in the germline V gene (reference sequence). The CDR3 region is CATSSIGQGEKLFF. DNA of the CDR3: TGTGCCACCAGCTCCATTGGGCAGGGCGAAAAACTGTTTTTT. The complete variable domain, with remaining parts taken from reference TRBV15 and TRBJ1-4, reads DAMVIQNPRYQVTQFGKPVTLSCSQTLNHNVMYWYQQKSSQAPKLLFHYYDKDFNNEADTPDNFQSRRPNTSFCFLDIRSPGLGDTAMYLCATSSIGQGEKLFFGSGTQLSVL.

The chain uses TRBV4-2 and TRBJ1-5; tentative D call: TRBD1 (5 bases). This CDR3 spans 17 amino acids. Germline lookup yields CDR1 LGHNA and CDR2 YNFKEQ. V was trimmed by 0 bases and J by 8 bases, leaving 20 bases between them. The CDR3 here is CASSQEYRFRANKPQHF. The CDR3 nucleotides are TGTGCCAGCAGCCAAGAGTACAGGTTCCGGGCTAATAAGCCCCAGCATTTT.

The chain employs TRBV6-2 or TRBV6-3 and TRBJ2-1; maybe TRBD2 (5 bases). The CDR3 has 17 residues. V lost 4 bases and J lost 2, with 18 bases in between. Germline lookup yields CDR1 MNHEY and CDR2 SVGEGT. CDR3 amino acids: CASSLEGPLGTYNEQFF. The CDR3 DNA reads TGTGCCAGCAGTTTAGAGGGCCCCCTGGGCACCTACAATGAGCAGTTCTTC.

V and J are TRBV6-2 or TRBV6-3 and TRBJ1-4; D unclear. CDR3 length: 13 residues. Germline lookup yields CDR1 MNHEY and CDR2 SVGEGT. Trimming cost V 1 base and J 6 bases, with 6 bases left between them. CDR3 nucleotide sequence: TGTGCCAGCAGTTACTTAACAGATGAAAAACTGTTTTTT. Encoded protein: CASSYLTDEKLFF.

V usage is TRBV6-5 and J usage is TRBJ1-1; D not certain. Trimming pared 6 bases from V and 1 base from J, leaving 15 bases between. This CDR3 comprises 15 residues. CDR1 is MNHEY, CDR2 SVGAGI, per germline. Here the CDR3 reads CASSRTGIRNTEAFF. CDR3 sequence (DNA): TGTGCCAGCAGCCGGACGGGAATCCGGAACACTGAAGCTTTCTTT.

The chain uses TRBV19 and TRBJ2-7, with 7 bases aligning to TRBD2. Germline V gives CDR1 LNHDA, CDR2 SQIVND (reference sequence). With 9 bases clipped from V and 7 bases from J, the junction kept 15 bases outside the gene matches. The CDR3 is 14 residues long. CDR3 bases: TGTGCCAGGCCAAGTGGGGGAGGGCCGAGGGAGCAGTACGTC. Its translation is CARPSGGGPREQYV.